Each of the 4 T cell receptor beta chains below was sequenced from the same sample in a study of blood T cell repertoires in COVID-19. The data were produced by immunoSEQ multiplex PCR, yet TCRdb's version contains in-frame clones alone and is incomplete. The data contain about 100,000 clones, 75% to 90% of them singletons. Sequencing was done on a sample of peripheral blood. These receptors all stem from a man aged 80 or over with active or convalescent COVID-19.

The V call is TRBV18, the J call TRBJ1-1; 7 positions match TRBD1. The germline gives CDR1 KGHSH, CDR2 LQKENI. The CDR3 loop spans 13 amino acids. V gave up 6 bases and J gave up 10 bases; unmatched junction bases: 11. CDR3 loop: CASSPGQETIAFF. CDR3 nucleotides: TGTGCCAGCTCTCCCGGACAGGAGACTATAGCTTTCTTT.

V and J are TRBV6-2 or TRBV6-3 and TRBJ2-1, with 7 nucleotides matching TRBD1. V shed 1 base and J 5 bases; nucleotides not matched to a gene: 5. Per germline, CDR1 MNHEY and CDR2 SVGEGT. This CDR3 region has 15 residues. The CDR3 sequence: CASSYYDRADNEQFF. CDR3 bases: TGTGCCAGCAGTTACTACGACAGGGCGGACAATGAGCAGTTCTTC.

This clone was seen once. The chain joins TRBV9 to TRBJ2-2; unclear D gene. The CDR3 is 12 amino acids. Trimming took off 0 bases at V and 5 bases at J, with 2 bases between the two ends. Germline V gene sequence: CDR1 SGDLS, CDR2 YYNGEE. The CDR3: CASSVATGELFF. DNA of the CDR3: TGTGCCAGCAGCGTAGCAACCGGGGAGCTGTTTTTT.

With respect to this clone: Additional DNA sequences in this sample encode the identical CDR3. The V and J genes are TRBV18 and TRBJ2-3; possibly TRBD1 for D (5 bases). The CDR3 consists of 15 residues. The V gene lost 6 bases and the J gene lost 0 bases, with 13 bases spanning the gap. Germline V CDR1 and CDR2: KGHSH, LQKENI. As DNA, the CDR3 is TGTGCCAGCTCTCGCACCTCAGGGAGCACAGATACGCAGTATTTT. It is translated as CASSRTSGSTDTQYF.